The 15 T cell receptor beta chains below were found in one sample sequenced in a study of vaccination and CD4 T cells after COVID-19. These receptors' antigens are unknown. Regarding treatment: roughly ten-day PBMC culture with coronavirus spike peptide pools or control peptides (ViraFEST assay). It was before the COVID-19 pandemic (2011-2018) that the unexposed donor's CD4+ T cells were collected. The Oncomine TCR Beta short-read assay sequenced DNA from cultured CD4+ T cells. Via MiXCR, TCRdb re-called the PCR reads, giving one row per CDR3 protein. Of 8,500 to 9,500 distinct CDR3 sequences listed, about 50% are singletons. Sequencing was done on a sample of CD4+ T cells from blood, cultured in vitro. These receptors were obtained from a human donor in good health.

V usage is TRBV4-2 and J usage is TRBJ2-2; tentatively, D is TRBD2 (5 bases). The length of the CDR3 is 16 residues. V was cut by 4 bases and J by 1 base, with 13 bases left in between. Per the germline V gene, CDR1 is LGHNA and CDR2 is YNFKEQ. For the CDR3, the DNA is TGTGCCAGCAGCCGGGAGAGTAGCAGGAACACCGGGGAGCTGTTTTTT. This gives the protein CASSRESSRNTGELFF.

V usage is TRBV20-1 and J usage is TRBJ1-2; possible D gene TRBD1, 5 bases. Germline V gene lookup returns CDR1 DFQATT and CDR2 SNEGSKA (reference sequence). This CDR3 is built from 12 residues. Trimming pared 1 base from V and 13 bases from J, leaving 16 bases between. The CDR3 spells CSARVGRDLGTF. The CDR3 DNA reads as TGCAGTGCTAGAGTGGGCCGGGACCTTGGCACCTTC.

The chain couples TRBV7-7 to TRBJ2-1; D is unclear. V was trimmed by 5 bases and J by 7 bases, leaving 12 bases between them. The CDR3 loop spans 13 amino acids. From germline, CDR1 is SSHAT and CDR2 FNYEAQ (reference sequence). In nucleotides, the CDR3 is TGTGCCAGCAGCCCCATTAGTTCGAATGAGCAGTTCTTC. Translated: CASSPISSNEQFF.

The V call is TRBV19, the J call TRBJ2-1, with 13 bases lining up with TRBD2. The CDR3 is made up of 14 amino acids. Germline CDR1 reads LNHDA; CDR2 reads SQIVND (reference sequence). The J segment lost 9 bases and the V segment lost 4 bases, leaving 3 bases of the junction unmatched. The CDR3 loop reads CASSRLAGGGEQFF. Here the CDR3 DNA reads TGTGCCAGTAGTAGACTAGCGGGGGGTGGTGAGCAGTTCTTC.

Only a few counts were recorded for this clonotype. V usage is TRBV19 and J usage is TRBJ2-3, with D possibly called TRBD1 or TRBD2 (6 bases each). Per germline, CDR1 LNHDA and CDR2 SQIVND (reference sequence). This CDR3 region has 15 residues. Trimming took off 5 bases at V and 4 bases at J, with 16 bases between the two ends. CDR3 residues: CASSPTGWGADTQYF. The CDR3 DNA sequence: TGTGCCAGTAGTCCCACAGGGTGGGGGGCAGATACGCAGTATTTT.

This chain links TRBV6-1 with TRBJ1-2; 8 bases are a match to TRBD1. This CDR3 is 13 amino acids long. The germline CDR1 and CDR2 sequences are MNHNS and SASEGT. Germline trimming cut 6 bases from V and 6 bases from J; bases unmatched to any gene: 6. The DNA of the CDR3 is TGTGCCAGCAGGTCGACAGGGGTGGATGGCTACACCTTC. This translates into CASRSTGVDGYTF.

This clonotype turned up a few times. The V call is TRBV6-5, the J call TRBJ1-1; D unclear. The germline CDR1 and CDR2 sequences are MNHEY and SVGAGI. This CDR3 is built from 16 residues. Trimming removed 0 bases at V and 0 bases at J, with 11 bases between. The CDR3 nucleotides are TGTGCCAGCAGTTACTCGACCTTGGGCGTGAACACTGAAGCTTTCTTT. This sequence encodes CASSYSTLGVNTEAFF.

This clonotype was seen only a few times. The chain uses TRBV7-2 and TRBJ1-5; TRBD1 agrees at 9 bases. This CDR3 contains 15 residues. The germline V gene encodes CDR1 SGHTA and CDR2 FQGNSA. V dropped 4 bases and J dropped 4; count of bases not matched to a gene: 5. The CDR3 sequence is CASSWGGQGNQPQHF. CDR3 DNA: TGTGCCAGCAGCTGGGGGGGACAGGGAAATCAGCCCCAGCATTTT.

This clonotype was seen a handful of times. The gene calls are TRBV6-1 and TRBJ1-6; possibly TRBD1 for D (5 bases). Trimming took 6 bases from V and 4 from J, leaving 10 bases between them. Germline CDR1 and CDR2: MNHNS and SASEGT. The CDR3 runs to 14 residues. CDR3 nucleotide sequence: TGTGCCAGCAGGGTACAGGAATATAATTCACCCCTCCACTTT. Translation gives CASRVQEYNSPLHF.

The rearrangement joins TRBV6-2 or TRBV6-3 to TRBJ1-5, with a possible D match to TRBD1 (5 bases). The CDR3 runs 15 residues. CDR1 is MNHEY and CDR2 is SVGEGT in the germline V gene. Trimming removed 7 bases from V and 6 bases from J, with 19 bases in between. Written as DNA, the CDR3 is TGTGCCAGCACTCAAAATCCAGGGACGGGTCAGCCCCAGCATTTT. Amino acids: CASTQNPGTGQPQHF.

The table lists this clonotype with a few counts. The genes are TRBV6-8 and TRBJ1-1; D is uncertain. This CDR3 comprises 9 residues. Deletions cut 8 bases from V and 10 bases from J, with 8 bases between. The germline CDR1 and CDR2 sequences are MNHGY and SAAAGT. The CDR3 loop reads CASPSVAFF. The CDR3 DNA is TGTGCCAGCCCCTCAGTAGCTTTCTTT.

The chain carries TRBV6-2 or TRBV6-3 and TRBJ1-1; D unresolved. This CDR3 has 13 amino acids. Germline loops: CDR1 MNHEY, CDR2 SVGEGT. The V end was cut by 2 bases, the J end by 3 bases, with 7 bases between. CDR3 sequence: CASSYEVHTEAFF. The DNA of the CDR3 is TGTGCCAGCAGTTACGAGGTTCACACTGAAGCTTTCTTT.

The chain links TRBV2 to TRBJ2-3; D is unclear. V lost 7 bases, J lost 8 bases, and 10 bases lay in between. This CDR3 has 11 residues. Germline CDR1 and CDR2: SNHLY and FYNNEI. DNA for the CDR3: TGTGCCAGCATGCCCTCCGGTACGCAGTATTTT. Translating it yields CASMPSGTQYF.

The genes are TRBV2 and TRBJ2-1; a weak D match, TRBD1 (7 bases). With 6 bases removed from V and 2 bases from J, the gap between germline ends came to 11 bases. The germline V gene encodes CDR1 SNHLY and CDR2 FYNNEI. The CDR3 is 14 amino acids. The CDR3 reads CASRQGTAYNEQFF. For the CDR3, the DNA is TGTGCCAGCAGACAGGGGACTGCCTACAATGAGCAGTTCTTC.

This clonotype was seen only a few times. The chain links TRBV20-1 to TRBJ2-5; the match to TRBD2 covers 10 bases. The CDR3 is 14 residues long. Germline CDR1 and CDR2: DFQATT and SNEGSKA (reference sequence). The ends lost 5 bases at V and 5 bases at J; junction bases unmatched: 8. The CDR3 sequence is CSAGRLAGFETQYF. CDR3 sequence (DNA): TGCAGTGCTGGGCGACTAGCGGGTTTCGAGACCCAGTACTTC.